Listed here is a single T cell receptor beta chain. Antigen specificity is unknown. The treatment was: roughly 11-day PBMC culture with coronavirus spike peptide pools or control peptides (ViraFEST assay). The data originate from a study of vaccination and CD4 T cells after COVID-19. Across the whole study: Six males and four females, two Hispanic, made up the convalescents. Notes on the study in general: Going from approximately 21 to 40, median SARS-CoV-2-reactive clonotypes did not rise significantly.

An Oncomine TCR Beta short-read assay was used to sequence the DNA from cultured CD4+ T cells. TCRdb re-called the PCR reads through MiXCR, storing one row per CDR3 protein. The table includes about 27,000 distinct CDR3 sequences, around 60% detected once. The CDR3 contains 16 residues. Unmatched junction bases numbered 7, after V lost 3 bases and J lost 3 bases. This specimen consisted of CD4+ T cells from blood, cultured in vitro, obtained after SARS-CoV-2 vaccination. The chain joins TRBV12-3 or TRBV12-4 to TRBJ2-7, with 11 bases fitting TRBD1. This TCR was sampled from a human donor who received a COVID-19 vaccine. The CDR3 DNA reads TGTGCCAGCAGTTTGGTGACCGGGACAGGGGGCTACGAGCAGTACTTC. It encodes CASSLVTGTGGYEQYF.